The entry that follows covers one T cell receptor (beta chain) sequence. Produced via immunoSEQ multiplex PCR; TCRdb's table is partial and in-frame only. The sample records under 300,000 clones, around 90% being singletons. These data belong to a study of Ad26.COV2.S vaccination and SARS-CoV-2 variants. The sample's treatment: some 20 received Ad26.COV2.S at low or high dose, single or two shots; a few received placebo; per-sample allocation not given. Sampling was done on day 63 after the first vaccine or placebo injection. The CDR3 is 15 residues long. J gave up 3 bases and V 3 bases, and 3 bases lay outside the gene matches. CDR1 and CDR2 from the germline V gene are MNHEY and SMNVEV (reference sequence).

The V call is TRBV27, the J call TRBJ1-5; TRBD1 matches 9 bases. The material sequenced was peripheral blood, taken in a trial of Ad26.COV2.S vaccine versus placebo. The origin of this receptor is a person between 18 and 59 years old who received the Ad26.COV2.S COVID-19 vaccine or a placebo. This chain's CDR3 is CASSLGQGLNQPQHF. CDR3 DNA sequence: TGTGCCAGCAGTTTGGGACAGGGACTCAATCAGCCCCAGCATTTT.